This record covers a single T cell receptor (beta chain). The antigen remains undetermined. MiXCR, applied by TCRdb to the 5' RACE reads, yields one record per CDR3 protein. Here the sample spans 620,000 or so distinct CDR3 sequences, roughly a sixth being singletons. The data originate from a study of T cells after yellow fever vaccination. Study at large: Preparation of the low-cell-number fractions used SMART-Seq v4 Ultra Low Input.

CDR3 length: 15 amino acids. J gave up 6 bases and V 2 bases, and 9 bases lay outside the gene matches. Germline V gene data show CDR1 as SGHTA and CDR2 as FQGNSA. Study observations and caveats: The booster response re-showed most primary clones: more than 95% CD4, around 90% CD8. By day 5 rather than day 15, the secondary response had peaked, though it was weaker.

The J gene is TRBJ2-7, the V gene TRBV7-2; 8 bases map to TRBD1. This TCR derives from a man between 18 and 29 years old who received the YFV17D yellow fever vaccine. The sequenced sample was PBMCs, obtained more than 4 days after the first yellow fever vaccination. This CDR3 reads CASSLRTQGVSEQYF. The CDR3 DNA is TGTGCCAGCAGCTTACGTACACAGGGGGTCTCCGAGCAGTACTTC. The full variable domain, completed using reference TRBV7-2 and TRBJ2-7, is GAGVSQSPSNKVTEKGKDVELRCDPISGHTALYWYRQSLGQGLEFLIYFQGNSAPDKSGLPSDRFSAERTGGSVSTLTIQRTQQEDSAVYLCASSLRTQGVSEQYFGPGTRLTVT.